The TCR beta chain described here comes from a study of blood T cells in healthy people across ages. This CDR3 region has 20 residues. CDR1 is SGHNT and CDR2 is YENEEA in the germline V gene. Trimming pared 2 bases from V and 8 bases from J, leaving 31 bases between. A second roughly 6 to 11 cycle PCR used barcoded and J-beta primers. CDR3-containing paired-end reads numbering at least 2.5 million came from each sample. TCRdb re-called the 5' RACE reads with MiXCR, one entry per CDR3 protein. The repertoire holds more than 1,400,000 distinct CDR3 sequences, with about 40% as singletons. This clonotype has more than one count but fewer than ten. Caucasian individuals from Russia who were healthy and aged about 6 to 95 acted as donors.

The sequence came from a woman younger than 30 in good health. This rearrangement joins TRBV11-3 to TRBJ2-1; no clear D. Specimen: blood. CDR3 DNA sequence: TGTGCCAGCAGCTTAACATTAAGGCGGTCGGGTAAGGTCAAGGGCGATGAGCAGTTCTTC. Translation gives CASSLTLRRSGKVKGDEQFF.